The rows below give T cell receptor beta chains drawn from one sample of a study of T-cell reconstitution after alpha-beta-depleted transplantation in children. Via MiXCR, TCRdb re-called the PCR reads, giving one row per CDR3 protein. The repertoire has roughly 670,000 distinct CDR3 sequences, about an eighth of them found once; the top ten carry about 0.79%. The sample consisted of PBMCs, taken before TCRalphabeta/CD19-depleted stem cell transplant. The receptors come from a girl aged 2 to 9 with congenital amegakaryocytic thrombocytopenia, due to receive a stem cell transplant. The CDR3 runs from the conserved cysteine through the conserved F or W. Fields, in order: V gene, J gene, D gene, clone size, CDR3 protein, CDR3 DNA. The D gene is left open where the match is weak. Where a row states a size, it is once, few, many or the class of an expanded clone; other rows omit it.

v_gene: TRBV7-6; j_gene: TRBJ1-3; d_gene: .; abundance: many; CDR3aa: CASSLRGDSGNTIYF; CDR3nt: TGTGCCAGCAGCCTACGAGGTGACTCTGGAAACACCATATATTTT
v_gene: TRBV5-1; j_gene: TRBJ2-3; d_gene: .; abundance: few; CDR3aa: CASSWSGSGAADTQYF; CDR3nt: TGCGCCAGCAGCTGGTCCGGTTCGGGAGCGGCAGATACGCAGTATTTT
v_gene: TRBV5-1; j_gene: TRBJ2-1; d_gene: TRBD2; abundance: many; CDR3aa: CASSLGRAGVFEQFF; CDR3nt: TGCGCCAGCAGCTTAGGGCGAGCGGGAGTTTTTGAGCAGTTCTTC
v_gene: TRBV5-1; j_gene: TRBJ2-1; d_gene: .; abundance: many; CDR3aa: CASTPLKQGGILARNEQFF; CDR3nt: TGCGCCAGCACCCCGCTAAAACAGGGCGGGATACTCGCGCGCAATGAGCAGTTCTTC
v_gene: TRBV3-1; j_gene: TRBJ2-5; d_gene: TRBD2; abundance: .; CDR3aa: CASSDGTSSSGGTQYF; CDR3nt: TGTGCCAGCAGCGACGGGACTAGTAGCAGTGGGGGGACCCAGTACTTC
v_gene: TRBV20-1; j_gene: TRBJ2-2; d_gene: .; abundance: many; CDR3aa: CSAATGSGAPGELFF; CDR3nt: TGCAGTGCCGCAACAGGTTCGGGGGCCCCCGGGGAGCTGTTTTTT
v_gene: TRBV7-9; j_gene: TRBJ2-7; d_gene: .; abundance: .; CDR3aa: CANSLVREASYEQYF; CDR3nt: TGTGCCAACAGCTTAGTGAGGGAGGCATCCTACGAGCAGTACTTC
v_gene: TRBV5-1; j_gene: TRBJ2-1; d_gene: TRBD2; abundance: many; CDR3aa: CASSLGLAGGANEQFF; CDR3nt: TGCGCCAGCAGCTTGGGACTAGCGGGAGGGGCGAATGAGCAGTTCTTC
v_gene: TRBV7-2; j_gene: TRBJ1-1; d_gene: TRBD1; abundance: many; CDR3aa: CASSSLAGTDEAFF; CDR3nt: TGTGCCAGCAGCTCCCTAGCTGGGACAGATGAAGCTTTCTTT
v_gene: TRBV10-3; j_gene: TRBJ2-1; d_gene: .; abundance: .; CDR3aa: CAISEFKYEQFF; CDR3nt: TGTGCCATCAGTGAGTTTAAATATGAGCAGTTCTTC
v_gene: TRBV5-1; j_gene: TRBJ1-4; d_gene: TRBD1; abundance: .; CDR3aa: CASSLGSHRDRGEKLFF; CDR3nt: TGCGCCAGCAGCTTGGGGTCGCACCGGGACAGGGGGGAAAAACTGTTTTTT
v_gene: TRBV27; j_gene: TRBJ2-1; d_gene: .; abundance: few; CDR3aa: CASRSNNEQFF; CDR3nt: TGTGCCAGCAGGAGTAACAATGAGCAGTTCTTC
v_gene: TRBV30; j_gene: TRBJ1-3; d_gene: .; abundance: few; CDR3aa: CAWSKDLSGNTIYF; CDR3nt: TGTGCCTGGAGCAAGGACCTCTCTGGAAACACCATATATTTT
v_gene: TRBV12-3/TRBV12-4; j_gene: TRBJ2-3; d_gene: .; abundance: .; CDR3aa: CASSLGASLADTQYF; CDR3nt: TGTGCCAGCAGTTTAGGCGCGAGCCTGGCAGATACGCAGTATTTT
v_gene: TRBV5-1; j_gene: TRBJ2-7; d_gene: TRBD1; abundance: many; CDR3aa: CASSVAFGQVYEQYF; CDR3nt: TGCGCCAGCAGCGTGGCCTTCGGACAGGTGTACGAGCAGTACTTC
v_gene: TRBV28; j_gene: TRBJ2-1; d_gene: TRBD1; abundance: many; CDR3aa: CASRSIQGVGRNEQFF; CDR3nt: TGTGCCAGCAGGAGTATACAGGGGGTTGGTCGCAATGAGCAGTTCTTC
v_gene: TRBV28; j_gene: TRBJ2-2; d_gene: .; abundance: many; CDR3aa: CASSFRGNTGELFF; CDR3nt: TGTGCCAGCAGTTTCAGGGGGAACACCGGGGAGCTGTTTTTT
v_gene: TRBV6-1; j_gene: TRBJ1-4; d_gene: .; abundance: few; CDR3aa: CASSPGGQRNEKLFF; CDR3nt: TGTGCCAGCAGCCCGGGCGGGCAGCGGAATGAAAAACTGTTTTTT
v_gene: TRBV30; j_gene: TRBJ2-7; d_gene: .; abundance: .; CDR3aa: CAWSRGNYEQYF; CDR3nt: TGTGCCTGGAGCCGAGGGAACTACGAGCAGTACTTC
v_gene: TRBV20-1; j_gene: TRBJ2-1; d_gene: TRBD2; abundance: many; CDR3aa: CSAQTGTTPYNEQFF; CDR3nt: TGCAGTGCTCAAACCGGGACTACGCCCTACAATGAGCAGTTCTTC